A single sample is the source of the 9 T cell receptor beta chains below, sequenced in a study of shared T cell receptors in the human thymus (dated by TCRdb to the early 2020s). Libraries were constructed by the immunoSEQ multiplex PCR assay. TCRdb retrieved this table from immuneACCESS and kept in-frame rearrangements only. Not all clones are present; in checked studies, unresolved V genes account for under half, and no reason is known for the remainder. Present in this sample are approximately 490,000 clones, around 82% of which were seen just once. About 0.013% of the sample goes to the ten largest clones. These data are also associated with another study on human thymus T cells.

The sequencing sample was made of thymocytes. Every receptor here comes from a boy in the first two years of life with a congenital heart defect. Donor details come from another sample of the same person, matched by shared clones.

CDR3 loop: CASSSGQGDRPLEQYF. The DNA of the CDR3 is TGCGCCAGCAGCTCGGGCCAGGGAGACAGGCCATTGGAGCAGTACTTC. The chain carries TRBV5-1 and TRBJ2-7; weak D call: TRBD1 (6 bases). The CDR3 extends over 16 amino acids. V was trimmed by 3 bases and J by 7 bases, leaving 23 bases between them. Germline V gene data show CDR1 as SGHRS and CDR2 as YFSETQ.

The chain recombines TRBV6-1 with TRBJ2-7; the D is unclear. Germline values: CDR1 MNHNS, CDR2 SASEGT. This CDR3 spans 15 amino acids. V lost 1 base and J 1 base, leaving 11 bases between the germline ends. The chain's CDR3 is CASSEGLVRSYEQYF. Written as DNA, the CDR3 is TGTGCCAGCAGTGAAGGCCTAGTAAGATCCTACGAGCAGTACTTC.

The J gene is TRBJ2-1, the V gene TRBV27; possibly TRBD2 for D (5 bases). CDR3 length: 16 amino acids. Germline V lookup: CDR1 MNHEY, CDR2 SMNVEV (reference sequence). V was trimmed by 3 bases and J by 0 bases, leaving 12 bases between them. The CDR3 sequence is CASSFGGGGSYNEQFF. CDR3 coding DNA: TGTGCCAGCAGTTTCGGTGGAGGTGGCTCCTACAATGAGCAGTTCTTC.

The chain carries TRBV27 and TRBJ2-1, with D possibly TRBD1 on 6 matching bases. The ends were cut back, 4 bases at V and 15 bases at J, with 22 bases in the middle. The CDR3 covers 14 residues. Germline loops: CDR1 MNHEY, CDR2 SMNVEV (reference sequence). DNA for the CDR3: TGTGCCAGCAGTTCAACCGGGACACCACTTCAACGGTTCTTC. As protein: CASSSTGTPLQRFF.

This clone has just one count. The chain combines TRBV30 with TRBJ2-7; D is possibly TRBD1 (5 bases). Trimming cost V 4 bases and J 2 bases, with 15 bases left between them. Per the germline V gene, CDR1 is GTSNPN and CDR2 is SVGIG (reference sequence). The CDR3 consists of 14 residues. The CDR3 nucleotides read TGTGCCTGGATTATGGGGCCTACTCCCTACGAGCAGTACTTC. Translated, it gives CAWIMGPTPYEQYF.

The V and J genes are TRBV4-3 and TRBJ2-2, with D perhaps TRBD1 (6 bases). Germline values: CDR1 LGHNA, CDR2 YSLEER. Trimming stripped 0 bases from V and 4 bases from J, with 18 bases between. The CDR3 runs to 18 residues. The CDR3 is CASSQESIRGWSTGELFF. DNA for the CDR3: TGCGCCAGCAGCCAAGAGTCAATCAGGGGTTGGAGCACCGGGGAGCTGTTTTTT.

The V and J genes are TRBV7-6 and TRBJ2-1, with 9 bases aligning to TRBD2. CDR1 is SGHVS and CDR2 is FNYEAQ in the germline V gene. The ends lost 1 base at V and 7 bases at J; junction bases unmatched: 11. The CDR3 spans 17 residues. CDR3 sequence (DNA): TGTGCCAGCAGCTTAGAGGGCGGGAGGGCCGGAAAAAATGAGCAGTTCTTC. Its translation: CASSLEGGRAGKNEQFF.

This clone occurred a few times. V and J are TRBV15 and TRBJ2-7; D might be TRBD1 (6 bases). Germline CDR1 is LNHNV and CDR2 is YYDKDF (reference sequence). This CDR3 has 13 amino acids. The V end was cut by 6 bases, the J end by 5 bases, with 14 bases between. Here the CDR3 reads CATRATGWDEQYF. CDR3 DNA sequence: TGTGCCACCAGGGCGACAGGATGGGACGAGCAGTACTTC.

The gene calls are TRBV2 and TRBJ2-2, with D uncertain. The CDR3 spans 13 residues. The V end lost 6 bases, the J end lost 4 bases, and 9 bases lay between the germline ends. Looked up from germline, CDR1 is SNHLY and CDR2 is FYNNEI. DNA for the CDR3: TGTGCCAGCAGATACGGAGTCACCGGGGAGCTGTTTTTT. Its translation: CASRYGVTGELFF.